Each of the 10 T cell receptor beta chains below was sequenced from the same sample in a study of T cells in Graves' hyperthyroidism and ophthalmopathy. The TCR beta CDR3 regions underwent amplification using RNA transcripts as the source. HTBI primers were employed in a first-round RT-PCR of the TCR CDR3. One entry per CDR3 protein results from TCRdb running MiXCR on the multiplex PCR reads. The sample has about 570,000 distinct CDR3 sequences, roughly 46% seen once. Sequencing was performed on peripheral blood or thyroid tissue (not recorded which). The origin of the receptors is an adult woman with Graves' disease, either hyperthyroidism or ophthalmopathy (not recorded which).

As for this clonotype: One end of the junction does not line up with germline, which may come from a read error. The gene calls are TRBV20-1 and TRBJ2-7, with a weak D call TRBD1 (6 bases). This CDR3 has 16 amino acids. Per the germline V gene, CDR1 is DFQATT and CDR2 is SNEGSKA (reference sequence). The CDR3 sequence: CSLSEPQGAPSGEQHF. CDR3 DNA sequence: TGCAGCCTCTCAGAACCACAGGGAGCCCCCTCTGGAGAGCAGCACTTC.

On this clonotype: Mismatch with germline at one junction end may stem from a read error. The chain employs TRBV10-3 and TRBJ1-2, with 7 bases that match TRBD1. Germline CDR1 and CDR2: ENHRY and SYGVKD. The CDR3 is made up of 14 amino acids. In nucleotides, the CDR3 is TGTGCTATCAAATCAACAGGGGTTGCCTATGTCTACACCTTC. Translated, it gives CAIKSTGVAYVYTF.

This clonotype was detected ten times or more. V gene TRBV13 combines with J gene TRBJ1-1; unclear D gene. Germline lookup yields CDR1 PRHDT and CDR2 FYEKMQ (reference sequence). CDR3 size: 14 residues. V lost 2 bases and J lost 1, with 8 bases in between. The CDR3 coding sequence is TGTGCCAGCAGCTTAATCCAGGCGAACACTGAAGCTTTCTTT. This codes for CASSLIQANTEAFF.

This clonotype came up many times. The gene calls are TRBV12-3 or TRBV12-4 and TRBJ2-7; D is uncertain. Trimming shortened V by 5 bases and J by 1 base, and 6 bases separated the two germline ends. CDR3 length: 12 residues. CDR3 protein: CASSVESYEQYF. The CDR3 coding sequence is TGTGCCAGCAGTGTGGAATCCTACGAGCAGTACTTC.

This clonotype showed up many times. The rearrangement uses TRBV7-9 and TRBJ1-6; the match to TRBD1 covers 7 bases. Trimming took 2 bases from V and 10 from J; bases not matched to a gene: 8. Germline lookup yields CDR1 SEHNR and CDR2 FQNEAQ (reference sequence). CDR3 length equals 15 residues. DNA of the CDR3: TGTGCCAGCAGCTTAACAGGGGCGCAAGTCTCACCCCTCCACTTT. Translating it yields CASSLTGAQVSPLHF.

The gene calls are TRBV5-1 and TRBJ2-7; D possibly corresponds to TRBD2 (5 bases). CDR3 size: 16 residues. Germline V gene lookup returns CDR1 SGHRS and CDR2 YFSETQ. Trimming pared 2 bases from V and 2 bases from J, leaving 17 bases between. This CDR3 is CASSFPGERQPYEQYF. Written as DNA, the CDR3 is TGCGCCAGCAGCTTCCCCGGGGAGCGACAACCCTACGAGCAGTACTTC.

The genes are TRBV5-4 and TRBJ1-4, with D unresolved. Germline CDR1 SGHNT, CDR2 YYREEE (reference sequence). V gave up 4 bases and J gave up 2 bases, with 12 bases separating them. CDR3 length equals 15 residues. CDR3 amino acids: CASSVETHTNEKLFF. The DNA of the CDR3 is TGTGCCAGCAGCGTGGAGACTCATACTAATGAAAAACTGTTTTTT.

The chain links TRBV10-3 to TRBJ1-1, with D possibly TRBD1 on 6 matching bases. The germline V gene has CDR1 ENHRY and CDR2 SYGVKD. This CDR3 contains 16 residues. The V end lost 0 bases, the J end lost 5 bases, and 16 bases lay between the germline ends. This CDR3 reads CAISESTQGTGTEAFF. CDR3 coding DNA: TGTGCCATCAGTGAGTCGACCCAGGGGACGGGGACTGAAGCTTTCTTT.

The CDR3, as DNA: TGTGCCAGCAGCTTGCCGCCCCACGAGGAGCCCTATGGCTACACCTTC. It codes for CASSLPPHEEPYGYTF. The chain couples TRBV7-9 to TRBJ1-2, with D uncertain. Trimming removed 3 bases from V and 4 bases from J, with 18 bases in between. CDR1 is SEHNR and CDR2 is FQNEAQ in the germline V gene (reference sequence). The CDR3 loop spans 16 amino acids.

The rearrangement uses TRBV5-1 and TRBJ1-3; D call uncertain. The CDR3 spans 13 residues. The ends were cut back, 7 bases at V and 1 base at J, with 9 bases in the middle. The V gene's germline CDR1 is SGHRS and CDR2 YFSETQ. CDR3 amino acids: CASAETSGNTIYF. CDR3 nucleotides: TGCGCCAGCGCGGAGACATCTGGAAACACCATATATTTT.